The 10 T cell receptor beta chains below were found in one sample sequenced in a study of T-cell reconstitution after alpha-beta-depleted transplantation in children. The authors prepared the TCRbeta library with unique molecular identifiers. TCRdb re-derived calls from the PCR reads in MiXCR, one entry per CDR3 protein. The sample has over 70,000 distinct CDR3 sequences, roughly an eighth seen once. Sequenced material: PBMCs from the stem cell graft donor, taken from the stem cell graft. These receptors all come from a human donor who donated a stem cell graft to a child with inherited bone marrow failure.

This clonotype was counted many times. The CDR3, as DNA: TGCGCCAGCAGCTCGGGACTAGCGGCGGACCACACCGGGGAGCTGTTTTTT. Protein: CASSSGLAADHTGELFF. The V gene is TRBV5-1, the J gene TRBJ2-2, with TRBD2 matching 11 bases. Germline V CDR1 and CDR2: SGHRS, YFSETQ. Losses at the gene ends were 3 bases for V and 3 bases for J; bases not matched to a gene: 7. This CDR3 is built from 17 residues.

This clonotype was seen at least ten times. The chain couples TRBV20-1 to TRBJ1-1; no reliable D call. Per the germline V gene, CDR1 is DFQATT and CDR2 is SNEGSKA (reference sequence). Trimming removed 0 bases from V and 7 bases from J, with 12 bases in between. The CDR3 runs to 13 residues. The DNA of the CDR3 is TGCAGTGCTAGAGATAGACCGCTTCGTGAAGCTTTCTTT. Residues: CSARDRPLREAFF.

This clonotype occurred many times. J is TRBJ1-5 and V is TRBV7-9; TRBD1 matches 7 bases. Germline values: CDR1 SEHNR, CDR2 FQNEAQ (reference sequence). The CDR3 has 15 residues. Losses at the gene ends were 0 bases for V and 5 bases for J; bases not matched to a gene: 4. The CDR3 coding sequence is TGTGCCAGCAGCTTAGCGGGCAGGGGGGATCAGCCCCAGCATTTT. Its protein product is CASSLAGRGDQPQHF.

This clonotype was counted at least ten times. This chain uses TRBV27 with TRBJ2-1; unclear D gene. Trimming stripped 5 bases from V and 0 bases from J, with 8 bases between. Germline CDR1 and CDR2: MNHEY and SMNVEV (reference sequence). This CDR3 region has 14 residues. This CDR3 reads CASSPRGSYNEQFF. CDR3 coding DNA: TGTGCCAGCAGTCCGCGCGGCTCCTACAATGAGCAGTTCTTC.

This clonotype was picked up many times. This rearrangement joins TRBV2 to TRBJ2-1; 8 positions agree with TRBD1. Germline V gives CDR1 SNHLY, CDR2 FYNNEI. V was pared by 1 base and J by 4 bases, with 9 bases of the junction left unmatched. The CDR3 is 17 residues long. Written as DNA, the CDR3 is TGTGCCAGCAGTGAAGAAGGGACAGGTACCGGTTACAATGAGCAGTTCTTC. This translates into CASSEEGTGTGYNEQFF.

This clonotype has at least ten counts. V and J are TRBV5-1 and TRBJ2-1, with 8 positions matching TRBD1. The CDR3 sequence is 15 residues long. CDR1 SGHRS and CDR2 YFSETQ come from the germline V gene. V lost 6 bases, J lost 3 bases, and 8 bases stayed unmatched. Written as DNA, the CDR3 is TGCGCCAGCAAGTCCCCGGGACAGGTCTACAATGAGCAGTTCTTC. Encoded protein: CASKSPGQVYNEQFF.

The CDR3 coding sequence is TGTGCCAGCAGCAGGAAGACGCAAGAGACCCAGTACTTC. Its translation is CASSRKTQETQYF. The chain is built from TRBV7-2 and TRBJ2-5; no reliable D call. V lost 5 bases, J lost 2 bases, and 9 bases lay in between. Germline CDR1 SGHTA, CDR2 FQGNSA. This CDR3 has 13 residues.

This clonotype has ten or more counts. V and J are TRBV10-3 and TRBJ2-1, with TRBD2 matching 8 bases. V lost 5 bases and J lost 4; bases outside the gene matches: 7. From germline, CDR1 is ENHRY and CDR2 SYGVKD. CDR3 length: 15 amino acids. DNA for the CDR3: TGTGCCATCAGTCAGGGCAGCGGGGGATACAATGAGCAGTTCTTC. Amino acid sequence: CAISQGSGGYNEQFF.

This clonotype has ten or more counts. CDR3 DNA: TGTGCCAGCAGTTATACCACCCGTTCAGGGTTGGACAATGAGCAGTTCTTC. Encoded protein: CASSYTTRSGLDNEQFF. The V gene is TRBV6-2 or TRBV6-3, the J gene TRBJ2-1; the D gene is possibly TRBD1 (5 bases). The CDR3 totals 17 residues. V lost 3 bases to trimming and J lost 5 bases, with 20 bases between them. The V gene's germline CDR1 is MNHEY and CDR2 SVGEGT.

This clonotype was seen at least ten times. The rearrangement uses TRBV7-9 and TRBJ2-6; tentative D call: TRBD2 (5 bases). Per germline, CDR1 SEHNR and CDR2 FQNEAQ (reference sequence). The CDR3 sequence is 15 residues long. V lost 1 base and J 6 bases, leaving 10 bases between the germline ends. CDR3 amino acids: CASSLGSGLANVLTF. The CDR3 DNA reads as TGTGCCAGCAGCTTAGGGTCGGGGTTGGCCAACGTCCTGACTTTC. Complete variable domain (other parts from reference TRBV7-9 and TRBJ2-6): DTGVSQNPRHKITKRGQNVTFRCDPISEHNRLYWYRQTLGQGPEFLTYFQNEAQLEKSRLLSDRFSAERPKGSFSTLEIQRTEQGDSAMYLCASSLGSGLANVLTFGAGSRLTVL.